One T cell receptor beta chain is described in this entry. At cycle 4 day 1, cycle 7 day 1, and baseline, blood was sampled. These data belong to a study of OX40 agonist ivuxolimab in advanced cancers. The overall study: Under the entry rules, prior anti-PD-1, anti-PD-L1 or anti-CTLA-4 therapy was allowed, and less than 50% had some.

Method: immunoSEQ multiplex PCR; TCRdb's copy keeps in-frame clones and lacks some. Among over 55,000 clones listed, around 90% were seen once. The germline CDR1 and CDR2 sequences are MNHEY and SMNVEV (reference sequence). The length of the CDR3 is 14 residues. V lost 0 bases to trimming and J lost 6 bases, with 9 bases between them. This clonotype originated in an adult with an advanced solid tumor such as melanoma, head and neck, liver or kidney cancer. The chain couples TRBV27 to TRBJ2-1; D call uncertain. This sample comprised CD4+ or CD8+ T cells sorted from blood, obtained in a trial of the OX40 agonist ivuxolimab. CDR3 in amino acids: CASSLSGPFNEQFF. Here the CDR3 DNA reads TGTGCCAGCAGTTTATCCGGACCTTTCAATGAGCAGTTCTTC.